The 18 T cell receptor beta chains below all came from one sample that was sequenced in a study of blood T cell repertoires in COVID-19. The data were produced by immunoSEQ multiplex PCR, yet TCRdb's version contains in-frame clones alone and is incomplete. This table has fewer than 350,000 clones, roughly 79% appearing once. Sequencing was done on a sample of peripheral blood. Source of these receptors: an older woman with active or convalescent COVID-19.

The chain uses TRBV7-6 and TRBJ1-1, with unresolved D. The CDR3 sequence is 12 residues long. Germline values: CDR1 SGHVS, CDR2 FNYEAQ. Trimming took off 8 bases at V and 0 bases at J, with 7 bases between the two ends. CDR3 sequence (DNA): TGTGCCAGCGGGCAGTTGAACACTGAAGCTTTCTTT. Translated, it gives CASGQLNTEAFF.

Details on this clone: The same CDR3 also results from other DNA sequences found in this sample. The chain employs TRBV29-1 and TRBJ1-1; 9 bases fit TRBD1. With 7 bases clipped from V and 1 base from J, the junction kept 4 bases outside the gene matches. Germline CDR1 and CDR2: SQVTM and ANQGSEA. This CDR3 has 13 amino acids. The CDR3 DNA is TGCAGCGCCAGACAGGGGGGGAACACTGAAGCTTTCTTT. Encoded protein: CSARQGGNTEAFF.

V is TRBV19 and J is TRBJ2-3; 8 positions match TRBD2. Germline CDR1 is LNHDA and CDR2 is SQIVND (reference sequence). CDR3 length: 16 amino acids. The J segment lost 5 bases and the V segment lost 1 base, leaving 8 bases of the junction unmatched. The CDR3 region has the DNA TGTGCCAGTAGTATAGCCTCCGGGGGGGCAATAGATACGCAGTATTTT. Its protein product is CASSIASGGAIDTQYF.

The chain joins TRBV5-1 to TRBJ2-2; no firm D call. Germline V gene sequence: CDR1 SGHRS, CDR2 YFSETQ. Trimming cost V 5 bases and J 4 bases, with 12 bases left between them. This CDR3 region has 14 residues. Here the CDR3 reads CASSHSWATGELFF. CDR3 DNA: TGCGCCAGCAGTCATAGTTGGGCCACCGGGGAGCTGTTTTTT.

This chain uses TRBV4-1 with TRBJ2-7; 16 bases fit TRBD2. The CDR3 spans 16 residues. V was pared by 6 bases and J by 4 bases, with 6 bases of the junction left unmatched. In germline, CDR1 is MGHRA, CDR2 YSYEKL. CDR3 amino acids: CASSSGTSGGAYEQYF. The CDR3 region has the DNA TGCGCCAGCAGTTCCGGGACTAGCGGGGGGGCATACGAGCAGTACTTC.

The gene calls are TRBV6-5 and TRBJ1-1, with D unresolved. CDR1 and CDR2 (germline): MNHEY, SVGAGI. There are 13 residues in the CDR3. V lost 6 bases to trimming and J lost 8 bases, with 16 bases between them. In DNA form, the CDR3 reads TGTGCCAGCAGGTCCAGAGAAGGACTCGAAGCTTTCTTT. Its protein product is CASRSREGLEAFF.

The chain links TRBV11-2 to TRBJ2-2; 8 nucleotides align to TRBD1. V dropped 7 bases and J dropped 4; count of bases not matched to a gene: 8. This CDR3 has 15 residues. Germline V CDR1 and CDR2: SGHAT, FQNNGV. The CDR3: CASTPRDRLTGELFF. The DNA for the CDR3 is TGTGCCAGCACCCCAAGGGACAGGCTCACCGGGGAGCTGTTTTTT.

The chain recombines TRBV12-3 or TRBV12-4 with TRBJ1-2, with 10 bases identical to TRBD1. The trim removed 6 bases at V and 6 bases at J, leaving 4 bases unmatched. CDR3 length: 13 residues. Here the CDR3 reads CASSSGTGDGYTF. The CDR3 nucleotides are TGTGCCAGCAGCTCCGGGACAGGGGATGGCTACACCTTC.

The chain joins TRBV15 to TRBJ2-5; 8 positions match TRBD2. Trimming took 8 bases from V and 5 from J; bases not matched to a gene: 7. Germline-derived CDR1 and CDR2 are LNHNV and YYDKDF (reference sequence). This CDR3 spans 13 amino acids. CDR3 residues: CATGGSGAETQYF. Here the CDR3 DNA reads TGTGCCACCGGCGGTAGCGGGGCCGAGACCCAGTACTTC.

J is TRBJ2-5 and V is TRBV5-1; a weak D match, TRBD1 (5 bases). V was shortened by 0 bases and J by 4 bases, with 7 bases between the two germline ends. The V gene's germline CDR1 is SGHRS and CDR2 YFSETQ. The CDR3 covers 13 residues. The CDR3 protein is CASSLGQPETQYF. The CDR3 DNA reads TGCGCCAGCAGCTTGGGACAGCCAGAGACCCAGTACTTC.

V is TRBV11-2 and J is TRBJ2-1, with TRBD2 matching 8 bases. Germline CDR1 reads SGHAT; CDR2 reads FQNNGV. With 5 bases clipped from V and 15 bases from J, the junction kept 15 bases outside the gene matches. The CDR3 is 14 residues long. The CDR3 protein is CASSPGGEGDRRFF. Written as DNA, the CDR3 is TGTGCCAGCAGCCCGGGGGGGGAAGGAGACAGGCGGTTCTTC. Using reference TRBV11-2 and TRBJ2-1 for the parts outside the CDR3, the full variable domain is EAGVAQSPRYKIIEKRQSVAFWCNPISGHATLYWYQQILGQGPKLLIQFQNNGVVDDSQLPKDRFSAERLKGVDSTLKIQPAKLEDSAVYLCASSPGGEGDRRFFGPGTRLTVL.

This clone was seen more than once but under ten times. This chain connects TRBV15 to TRBJ2-1, with TRBD1 identical over 7 bases. Germline trimming cut 1 base from V and 0 bases from J; bases unmatched to any gene: 6. CDR1 and CDR2 from the germline V gene are LNHNV and YYDKDF (reference sequence). This CDR3 spans 17 amino acids. CDR3: CATSRGHRGSSYNEQFF. CDR3 DNA sequence: TGTGCCACCAGCAGAGGGCACAGGGGCAGCTCCTACAATGAGCAGTTCTTC.

The chain recombines TRBV18 with TRBJ1-2; D unresolved. Germline-derived CDR1 and CDR2 are KGHSH and LQKENI. The CDR3 extends over 12 amino acids. V lost 2 bases, J lost 6 bases, and 7 bases lay in between. CDR3 amino acids: CASSPSLDGYTF. CDR3 nucleotide sequence: TGTGCCAGCTCACCAAGCCTTGATGGCTACACCTTC.

The rearrangement uses TRBV18 and TRBJ1-5; 7 bases are a match to TRBD1. Germline values: CDR1 KGHSH, CDR2 LQKENI. V lost 6 bases, J lost 2 bases, and 7 bases stayed unmatched. The CDR3 extends over 15 amino acids. CDR3 in DNA: TGTGCCAGCTCGCTTACAGGGGCTGGCAATCAGCCCCAGCATTTT. Protein product: CASSLTGAGNQPQHF.

The chain joins TRBV19 to TRBJ1-4, with D unclear. The ends were cut back, 5 bases at V and 0 bases at J, with 13 bases in the middle. The CDR3 covers 16 residues. Germline values: CDR1 LNHDA, CDR2 SQIVND (reference sequence). CDR3: CASSVRRGATNEKLFF. For the CDR3, the DNA is TGTGCCAGTAGTGTCCGGCGGGGTGCAACTAATGAAAAACTGTTTTTT. The full variable domain, rest sourced from reference TRBV19 and TRBJ1-4, is DGGITQSPKYLFRKEGQNVTLSCEQNLNHDAMYWYRQDPGQGLRLIYYSQIVNDFQKGDIAEGYSVSREKKESFPLTVTSAQKNPTAFYLCASSVRRGATNEKLFFGSGTQLSVL.

This clone turned up a few times. The chain employs TRBV10-3 and TRBJ1-5; no clear D gene. CDR1 and CDR2 from the germline V gene are ENHRY and SYGVKD. V was clipped by 0 bases and J by 4 bases, with 7 bases between them. The CDR3 extends over 14 amino acids. CDR3 sequence reads: CAISESSVNQPQHF. CDR3 nucleotide sequence: TGTGCCATCAGTGAGTCATCGGTAAATCAGCCCCAGCATTTT.

This chain joins TRBV7-2 and TRBJ2-7, with D perhaps TRBD2 (6 bases). Trimming pared 6 bases from V and 2 bases from J, leaving 20 bases between. CDR1 and CDR2 from the germline V gene are SGHTA and FQGNSA. The length of the CDR3 is 16 residues. The CDR3 DNA sequence: TGTGCCAGCAGTCCCCAAGGGACTCGATCCCCCTACGAGCAGTACTTC. Protein sequence: CASSPQGTRSPYEQYF.

The chain combines TRBV5-1 with TRBJ1-2; tentatively, D is TRBD1 (5 bases). V lost 0 bases and J 3 bases, leaving 12 bases between the germline ends. The V gene's germline CDR1 is SGHRS and CDR2 YFSETQ. The CDR3 runs 15 residues. The CDR3 DNA follows: TGCGCCAGCAGCTTGGTAAGGGGTCAAGACTATGGCTACACCTTC. It specifies CASSLVRGQDYGYTF.